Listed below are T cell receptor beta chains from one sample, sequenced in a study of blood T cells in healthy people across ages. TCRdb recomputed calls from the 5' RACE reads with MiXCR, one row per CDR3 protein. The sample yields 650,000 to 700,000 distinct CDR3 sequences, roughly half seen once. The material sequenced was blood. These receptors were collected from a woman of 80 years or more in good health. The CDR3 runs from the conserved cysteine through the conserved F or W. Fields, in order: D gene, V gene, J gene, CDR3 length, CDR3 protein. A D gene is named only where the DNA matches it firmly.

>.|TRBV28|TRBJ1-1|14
CASGVGRVRTEAFF
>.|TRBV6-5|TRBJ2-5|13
CASSLPGSETQYF
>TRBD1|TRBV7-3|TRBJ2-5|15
CASSQTDRGGETQYF
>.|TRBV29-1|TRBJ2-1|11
CSASWGDEQFF
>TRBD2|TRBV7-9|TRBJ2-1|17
CASSLAGGDGFDNEQFF
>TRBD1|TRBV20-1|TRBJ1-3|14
CSASGGQGWGAIYF
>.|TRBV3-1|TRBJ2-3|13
CASSQASTDTQYF
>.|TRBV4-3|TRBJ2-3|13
CASSPTQPDTQYF
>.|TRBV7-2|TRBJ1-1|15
CASSPQGTGNTEAFF
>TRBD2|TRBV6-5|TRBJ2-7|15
CASRLRLAGPYEQYF
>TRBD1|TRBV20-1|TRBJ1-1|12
CSADRARTEAFF
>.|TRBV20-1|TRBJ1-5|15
CSASPQGGGNQPQHF
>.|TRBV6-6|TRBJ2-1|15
CTSRLDTDRYNEQFF
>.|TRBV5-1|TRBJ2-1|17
CASSRPRLGSRFNEQFF
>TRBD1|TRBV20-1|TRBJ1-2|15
CSARVLGQGRDGYTF
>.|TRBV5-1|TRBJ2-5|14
CASSSRDQQETQYF
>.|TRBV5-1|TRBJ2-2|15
CASSQKGSHTGELFF
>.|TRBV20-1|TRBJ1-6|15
CSARAEASYSSPLHF
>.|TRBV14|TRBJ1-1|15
CASSWWDPAYTEAFF
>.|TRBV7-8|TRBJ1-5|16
CASSARRGDSKQPQHF
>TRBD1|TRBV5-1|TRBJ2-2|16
CASSSLTGGNTGELFF
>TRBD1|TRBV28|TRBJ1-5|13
CASEQGSFQPQHF